This record looks at one T cell receptor (beta chain) sequence and its context. The antigen is not known. The source of the sample is a study of cytomegalovirus exposure and HLA in healthy donors. Unmatched junction bases numbered 7, after V lost 4 bases and J lost 7 bases. Germline loops: CDR1 SEHNR, CDR2 FQNEAQ (reference sequence). The CDR3 totals 15 residues. It was with 60 Vbeta and 13 Jbeta primers that the PCR ran. As processed by the authors: Among the unique TCR beta chains that a later analysis counted, around 72 million in all, about 11 million were shared. Assay used: immunoSEQ multiplex PCR; TCRdb lists only in-frame clones, some missing. D and trimming come from the DNA, and the V and J calls and clone size come from that table. The table records 75,000 to 95,000 clones, roughly 60% of them present only once. The study's findings and limits: In an earlier analysis, about 87% or about 30%: the productive usage of most TCR beta V segments.

Sequences were obtained from PBMCs. This clonotype was sampled from a woman in her forties or fifties in good health and CMV-seropositive. The genes are TRBV7-9 and TRBJ2-1; 10 positions match TRBD1. The CDR3 is CASSWPGTGDNEQFF. CDR3 coding DNA: TGTGCCAGCAGCTGGCCCGGGACAGGGGATAATGAGCAGTTCTTC. The entire variable domain, with the rest obtained from reference TRBV7-9 and TRBJ2-1, is as follows: DTGVSQNPRHKITKRGQNVTFRCDPISEHNRLYWYRQTLGQGPEFLTYFQNEAQLEKSRLLSDRFSAERPKGSFSTLEIQRTEQGDSAMYLCASSWPGTGDNEQFFGPGTRLTVL.